The rows below give T cell receptor beta chains drawn from one sample of a study of blood T cell repertoires in COVID-19. TCRdb's copy holds only in-frame clones and misses some; the assay was immunoSEQ multiplex PCR. The table includes 35,000 to 50,000 clones, 87% detected once. Source material: peripheral blood. The receptor source for this set is a man aged 60-69 years with acute or convalescent COVID-19. The CDR3 runs from the conserved cysteine through the conserved F or W. D genes are given only for firm matches. Not every row has a clone size; where given, it reads once, few, many or a size class.

NA,TRBD2,TRBJ2-1,TRBV27,TGTGCCAGCAGTTTGTCTAGCGGGTATGAGCAGTTCTTC,CASSLSSGYEQFF
few,TRBD2,TRBJ2-2,TRBV3-1/TRBV3-2,TGTGCCAGCAGCCGAGCGGGGGGCCGCGGGGAGCTGTTTTTT,CASSRAGGRGELFF
NA,TRBD1,TRBJ1-1,TRBV5-4,TGTGCCAGCAGCTCAGACCCTACAGGGGGCACTGAAGCTTTCTTT,CASSSDPTGGTEAFF
NA,TRBD1,TRBJ2-5,TRBV5-1,TGCGCCAGCAGCCCGGGACAGTCACAAGAGACCCAGTACTTC,CASSPGQSQETQYF
few,NA,TRBJ1-5,TRBV6-2/TRBV6-3,TGTGCCAGCAGTTTTTCGGGAAATCAGCCCCAGCATTTT,CASSFSGNQPQHF
NA,NA,TRBJ2-5,TRBV5-4,TGTGCCAGCAGCCGGCAGGCAGAAGAGACCCAGTACTTC,CASSRQAEETQYF
NA,NA,TRBJ1-5,TRBV3-1/TRBV3-2,TGTGCCAGCAGCCAAGTACCAGGTAGCAATCAGCCCCAGCATTTT,CASSQVPGSNQPQHF
once,NA,TRBJ1-5,TRBV19,TGTGCCAGTAGTCCCCCCTCGGGTTTCCACAATCAGCCCCAGCATTTT,CASSPPSGFHNQPQHF
NA,TRBD1,TRBJ1-2,TRBV10-3,TGTGCCATCAGCCGGGACAGGGCCTATGGCTACACCTTC,CAISRDRAYGYTF
NA,NA,TRBJ2-3,TRBV10-1,TGCGCCAGCAGTGAATCCGGGGGACCCACAGATACGCAGTATTTT,CASSESGGPTDTQYF
NA,NA,TRBJ2-1,TRBV27,TGTGCCAGCAGTTTAAACAGCAATGAGCAGTTCTTC,CASSLNSNEQFF
NA,NA,TRBJ2-1,TRBV2,TGTGCCAGCCGACGGGAGCTCTACAATGAGCAGTTCTTC,CASRRELYNEQFF
NA,TRBD1,TRBJ1-2,TRBV19,TGTGCCAGTAGTATAGCCCCGGGACAGAGCTATGGCTACACCTTC,CASSIAPGQSYGYTF
NA,NA,TRBJ2-1,TRBV7-2,TGTGCCAGCAGCTTAGCAACGAGGGGGAATGAGCAGTTCTTC,CASSLATRGNEQFF
NA,TRBD1,TRBJ1-5,TRBV19,TGTGCCAGTAGGACACAGGGGGCGAGCAATCAGCCCCAGCATTTT,CASRTQGASNQPQHF
NA,NA,TRBJ2-5,TRBV11-2,TGTGCCAGCAGCTATAGGAACACGGGGGGCGGCGGCGAGACCCAGTACTTC,CASSYRNTGGGGETQYF
NA,NA,TRBJ2-7,TRBV30,TGTGCCTGGAGTGTACTGGGGCCCTACGAGCAGTACTTC,CAWSVLGPYEQYF
NA,NA,TRBJ2-6,TRBV10-3,TGTGCCATCAGTGAGTCTCGGTCCGGGACATCTGGGGCCAACGTCCTGACTTTC,CAISESRSGTSGANVLTF
NA,TRBD1,TRBJ2-1,TRBV7-3,TGTGCCAGCAGCCTTCCGGGACAGCCGAATGAGCAGTTCTTC,CASSLPGQPNEQFF
NA,NA,TRBJ2-1,TRBV6-5,TGTGCCAGCAGGTCCCCATGGAGCAATGAGCAGTTCTTC,CASRSPWSNEQFF
NA,NA,TRBJ1-2,TRBV16,TGTGCCAGCAGCCGAGTGGAGATCTATGGCTACACCTTC,CASSRVEIYGYTF
NA,TRBD1,TRBJ1-5,TRBV30,TGTGCCTGGAGTACCCCCTTTGGACAGGGGATGATGGCCAATCAGCCCCAGCATTTT,CAWSTPFGQGMMANQPQHF